A selection of T cell receptor beta chains follows, all from one sample in a study of blood T cell repertoires in COVID-19. Repertoires were generated with immunoSEQ multiplex PCR, while TCRdb's copy carries only in-frame clones and drops some. The sample has approximately 130,000 clones, 80% to 90% seen once; the top ten hold approximately 30%. Material: peripheral blood. These receptors were taken from a man in his 70s with active or convalescent COVID-19. CDR3s include the opening cysteine and the closing phenylalanine or tryptophan. The order of the fields is J gene, clone size, V gene, D gene, CDR3 protein, CDR3 DNA. A D gene is named only where the DNA matches it firmly. Only part of the rows carry a size: once, few, many, or a class if the clone is expanded.

>TRBJ2-1|-|TRBV3-1/TRBV3-2|-
CASSQISYNEQFF
TGTGCCAGCAGCCAAATATCCTACAATGAGCAGTTCTTC
>TRBJ1-2|once|TRBV4-1|-
CASSRGRDGRYGYTF
TGCGCCAGCAGCCGGGGGAGGGACGGCCGCTATGGCTACACCTTC
>TRBJ2-6|-|TRBV28|TRBD1
CASRAGGQPGANVLTF
TGTGCCAGCAGAGCAGGGGGCCAGCCTGGGGCCAACGTCCTGACTTTC
>TRBJ2-1|-|TRBV3-1/TRBV3-2|-
CASSLISGYSYNEQFF
TGTGCCAGCAGCCTCATTAGCGGATACTCCTACAATGAGCAGTTCTTC
>TRBJ2-1|-|TRBV5-1|TRBD2
CASSLVYLTSGSYNEQFF
TGCGCCAGCAGCTTGGTCTATTTGACTAGCGGGAGCTACAATGAGCAGTTCTTC
>TRBJ1-6|-|TRBV19|-
CASSNPGAWNSPLHF
TGTGCCAGTAGTAATCCGGGAGCTTGGAATTCACCCCTCCACTTT
>TRBJ2-1|-|TRBV20-1|-
CSATSYNEQFF
TGCAGTGCTACTAGTTACAATGAGCAGTTCTTC
>TRBJ2-7|-|TRBV5-6|-
CASSLYGSRYEQYF
TGTGCCAGCAGCTTGTACGGGTCGCGGTACGAGCAGTACTTC
>TRBJ1-2|once|TRBV7-8|TRBD1
CASSRAGQGYYGYTF
TGTGCCAGCAGTCGTGCGGGACAGGGATACTATGGCTACACCTTC
>TRBJ1-5|-|TRBV19|-
CASSIAGHINQPQHF
TGTGCCAGTAGTATAGCCGGACACATCAATCAGCCCCAGCATTTT
>TRBJ2-1|-|TRBV28|TRBD1
CASSSPDRSSSYNEQFF
TGTGCCAGCAGTTCCCCGGACAGGTCAAGCTCCTACAATGAGCAGTTCTTC
>TRBJ2-1|-|TRBV11-2|TRBD2
CASSSGLAGNEQFF
TGTGCCAGCAGCTCCGGACTAGCGGGGAATGAGCAGTTCTTC
>TRBJ1-4|-|TRBV6-6|-
CASTQQAGENEKLFF
TGTGCCAGCACCCAACAGGCAGGGGAAAACGAAAAACTGTTTTTT
>TRBJ2-1|-|TRBV5-1|TRBD2
CASSGASGSYNEQFF
TGCGCCAGCAGCGGAGCTAGCGGGTCATACAATGAGCAGTTCTTC
>TRBJ1-5|-|TRBV6-6|-
CASSYSEGNQPQHF
TGTGCCAGCAGTTACTCTGAGGGCAATCAGCCCCAGCATTTT
>TRBJ2-2|once|TRBV9|-
CASSPGHPAAWGGELFF
TGTGCCAGCAGCCCGGGACATCCGGCCGCATGGGGCGGGGAGCTGTTTTTT
>TRBJ2-2|-|TRBV29-1|-
CSVSGTYSTGELFF
TGCAGCGTCTCCGGGACTTACTCCACCGGGGAGCTGTTTTTT
>TRBJ2-5|-|TRBV28|TRBD2
CASSPASGGETQYF
TGTGCCAGCAGTCCAGCCAGCGGGGGGGAGACCCAGTACTTC
>TRBJ1-2|-|TRBV4-2|-
CASSQRTVANYGYTF
TGTGCCAGCAGCCAAAGGACAGTAGCTAACTATGGCTACACCTTC
>TRBJ2-5|once|TRBV9|-
CASSGGGFQETQYF
TGTGCCAGCAGCGGAGGGGGTTTCCAAGAGACCCAGTACTTC
>TRBJ1-1|-|TRBV6-1|TRBD1
CASSEGGTGGTEAFF
TGTGCCAGCAGTGAAGGGGGGACAGGGGGTACTGAAGCTTTCTTT
>TRBJ2-1|-|TRBV19|-
CASRRADNEQFF
TGTGCCAGTAGGAGGGCAGACAATGAGCAGTTCTTC
>TRBJ2-1|-|TRBV27|-
CASSSGTYSYNEQFF
TGTGCCAGCAGTTCGGGGACTTACTCCTACAATGAGCAGTTCTTC
>TRBJ2-5|-|TRBV6-6|-
CASSRWQGLGETQYF
TGTGCCAGCAGTCGCTGGCAGGGACTCGGCGAGACCCAGTACTTC
>TRBJ2-1|-|TRBV28|TRBD2
CASLQTSGIYNEQFF
TGTGCCAGCCTACAGACTAGCGGGATATACAATGAGCAGTTCTTC
>TRBJ1-1|-|TRBV7-9|-
CASSFPGGNTEAFF
TGTGCCAGCAGCTTTCCCGGGGGTAACACTGAAGCTTTCTTT
>TRBJ2-2|once|TRBV24-1|-
CATSDLRVTGELFF
TGTGCCACCAGTGATCTCAGGGTCACCGGGGAGCTGTTTTTT
>TRBJ1-2|-|TRBV4-2|-
CASSPGVTQGSTGYTF
TGTGCCAGCAGCCCAGGGGTTACCCAGGGGAGCACTGGCTACACCTTC
>TRBJ1-2|-|TRBV10-3|-
CAISDTGNYGYTF
TGTGCCATCAGTGATACCGGGAACTATGGCTACACCTTC
>TRBJ1-1|-|TRBV6-1|TRBD1
CASSETTGVWAEAFF
TGTGCCAGCAGTGAAACTACAGGGGTATGGGCTGAAGCTTTCTTT
>TRBJ1-5|-|TRBV5-6|-
CASSSRGFGNQPQHF
TGTGCCAGCAGCTCTAGGGGTTTCGGCAATCAGCCCCAGCATTTT
>TRBJ1-5|-|TRBV18|TRBD1
CASSPGTDDQPQHF
TGTGCCAGCTCGCCCGGGACAGATGATCAGCCCCAGCATTTT
>TRBJ2-1|-|TRBV28|-
CASSLLVPLVNEQFF
TGTGCCAGCAGTTTACTAGTTCCTTTGGTCAATGAGCAGTTCTTC
>TRBJ2-7|-|TRBV11-2|TRBD2
CASSSREGKYEQYF
TGTGCCAGCAGCTCCCGGGAGGGGAAGTACGAGCAGTACTTC
>TRBJ2-1|-|TRBV2|TRBD2
CASSETGTSGSNEQFF
TGTGCCAGCAGCGAGACAGGGACTAGCGGGAGCAATGAGCAGTTCTTC
>TRBJ1-3|-|TRBV28|-
CASSSGTASGNTIYF
TGTGCCAGCAGTAGCGGGACGGCCTCTGGAAACACCATATATTTT
>TRBJ2-7|-|TRBV28|-
CASKAVYEQYF
TGTGCCAGCAAGGCGGTGTACGAGCAGTACTTC
>TRBJ2-5|few|TRBV7-2|TRBD2
CASSLETSGGRETQYF
TGTGCCAGCAGCTTAGAGACTAGCGGGGGGAGGGAGACCCAGTACTTC
>TRBJ2-1|-|TRBV24-1|TRBD1
CATSAPGQLSYNEQFF
TGTGCCACCAGTGCCCCGGGACAGCTCTCCTACAATGAGCAGTTCTTC
>TRBJ2-5|-|TRBV29-1|TRBD2
CSVTTSGGVWETQYF
TGCAGCGTAACGACTAGCGGAGGGGTGTGGGAGACCCAGTACTTC
>TRBJ2-3|-|TRBV28|TRBD2
CASSLNPGRSGRDEGTDTQYF
TGTGCCAGCAGCCTAAACCCAGGACGTAGCGGGAGAGACGAAGGCACAGATACGCAGTATTTT
>TRBJ2-1|-|TRBV30|TRBD1
CAWSVQGTGKPFF
TGTGCCTGGAGTGTCCAAGGGACAGGGAAACCCTTCTTC
>TRBJ1-1|-|TRBV6-5|-
CASSYGPQNTEAFF
TGTGCCAGCAGTTACGGGCCCCAAAACACTGAAGCTTTCTTT
>TRBJ1-4|-|TRBV4-1|-
CASSQGFQDGKLFF
TGCGCCAGCAGCCAAGGGTTTCAAGACGGGAAACTGTTTTTT
>TRBJ2-2|-|TRBV7-2|TRBD1
CASKGTGRTGELFF
TGTGCCAGTAAGGGGACAGGGAGGACCGGGGAGCTGTTTTTT
>TRBJ1-2|-|TRBV7-8|-
CASSPAGALNYGYTF
TGTGCCAGCAGCCCCGCGGGGGCGTTAAACTATGGCTACACCTTC
>TRBJ1-5|-|TRBV19|TRBD1
CASIETGHQPQHF
TGTGCCAGTATCGAGACAGGGCACCAGCCCCAGCATTTT
>TRBJ1-3|-|TRBV3-1/TRBV3-2|-
CASSQNPTGSFGNTIYF
TGTGCCAGCAGCCAAAACCCCACAGGAAGCTTTGGAAACACCATATATTTT
>TRBJ1-2|-|TRBV20-1|-
CSASTQANYGYTF
TGCAGTGCTAGTACCCAGGCTAACTATGGCTACACCTTC
>TRBJ2-2|-|TRBV5-4|TRBD2
CASSLGLAGPTGELFF
TGTGCCAGCAGCTTGGGACTAGCGGGGCCCACCGGGGAGCTGTTTTTT
>TRBJ2-7|-|TRBV3-1/TRBV3-2|-
CASSPGTHVYEQYF
TGTGCCAGCAGCCCCGGGACTCACGTCTACGAGCAGTACTTC
>TRBJ2-5|-|TRBV28|TRBD2
CASSFYDSGKETQYF
TGTGCCAGCAGTTTTTACGACAGCGGGAAAGAGACCCAGTACTTC
>TRBJ1-6|-|TRBV19|TRBD1
CASSRQTGDSPLHF
TGTGCCAGTAGTCGCCAGACAGGGGATTCACCCCTCCACTTT
>TRBJ2-1|-|TRBV7-2|TRBD1
CASSSGQGGQFF
TGTGCCAGCAGCTCCGGACAGGGCGGGCAGTTCTTC
>TRBJ2-1|-|TRBV27|TRBD2
CASSLSSGEVRNEQFF
TGTGCCAGCAGTTTGTCTAGCGGCGAAGTTCGCAATGAGCAGTTCTTC
>TRBJ2-1|-|TRBV28|TRBD2
CASRRGGGNEQFF
TGTGCCAGCAGGCGGGGGGGCGGGAATGAGCAGTTCTTC
>TRBJ2-4|-|TRBV28|TRBD1
CASSSTGQGKNIQYF
TGTGCCAGCAGCTCGACGGGACAGGGAAAAAACATTCAGTACTTC